This TCR beta chain comes out of a study of beta chain features in type 1 diabetes. What was sequenced were expressed TCRB transcripts, since all of the isolated RNA had been reverse transcribed. TCRdb keeps only in-frame clones here, not all; method: immunoSEQ multiplex PCR. The data contain under 150,000 clones, roughly a sixth of them singletons. Study findings and constraints: At VDJ recombination sites, type 1 diabetes patients had fewer insertions and more deleted nucleotides. People with Type 1 diabetes carried modestly yet significantly shorter TCRB CDR3s in all four CD4+ subsets.

With respect to this clone: Its antigen is not identified.

Deletions cut 8 bases from V and 6 bases from J, with 7 bases between. This CDR3 has 9 residues. Germline CDR1 GTSNPN, CDR2 SVGIG (reference sequence). The TCR comes from a man between 18 and 29 years old with type 1 diabetes. The chain joins TRBV30 to TRBJ1-2; unclear D gene. Source material: central memory CD4+ T cells from blood. The CDR3 DNA is TGTGCCGGAGGGAATGGCTACACCTTC. This codes for CAGGNGYTF.